One and the same sample provided the 3 T cell receptor beta chains below, sequenced in a study of cytomegalovirus exposure and HLA in healthy donors. Vbeta (60) and Jbeta (13) primers were used in the PCR. The data were produced by immunoSEQ multiplex PCR, yet TCRdb's version contains in-frame clones alone and is incomplete. The data show about 160,000 clones, under 80% seen once. The specimen sequenced was PBMCs. All receptors come from a woman aged 25 to 39 in good health and CMV-seronegative.

The chain uses TRBV7-6 and TRBJ1-4; TRBD1 might be the D (5 bases). The germline CDR1 and CDR2 sequences are SGHVS and FNYEAQ. This CDR3 comprises 15 residues. Between the trimmed V and J ends, which lost 2 bases and 4 bases, there was a span of 11 bases. This CDR3 is CASSLQTDFNEKLFF. The CDR3 DNA reads TGTGCCAGCAGCTTACAGACAGACTTTAATGAAAAACTGTTTTTT. The variable domain in full, with the rest retrieved from reference TRBV7-6 and TRBJ1-4, is GAGVSQSPRYKVTKRGQDVALRCDPISGHVSLYWYRQALGQGPEFLTYFNYEAQQDKSGLPNDRFSAERPEGSISTLTIQRTEQRDSAMYRCASSLQTDFNEKLFFGSGTQLSVL.

The chain employs TRBV19 and TRBJ1-4; possibly TRBD1 for D (6 bases). Germline values: CDR1 LNHDA, CDR2 SQIVND (reference sequence). There are 16 residues in the CDR3. The V end was cut by 6 bases, the J end by 7 bases, with 21 bases between. CDR3 in DNA: TGTGCCAGTAGCCGTGCGCGGCAGGGGCTAGCTGAAAAACTGTTTTTT. As protein: CASSRARQGLAEKLFF. The full variable domain, rest sourced from reference TRBV19 and TRBJ1-4, is DGGITQSPKYLFRKEGQNVTLSCEQNLNHDAMYWYRQDPGQGLRLIYYSQIVNDFQKGDIAEGYSVSREKKESFPLTVTSAQKNPTAFYLCASSRARQGLAEKLFFGSGTQLSVL.

The gene calls are TRBV5-1 and TRBJ1-6, with D possibly TRBD1 on 6 matching bases. Germline CDR1 and CDR2: SGHRS and YFSETQ. V shed 2 bases and J shed 0 bases, with 21 bases lying between them. This CDR3 has 20 amino acids. The CDR3 sequence: CASSLRALQGSSSYNSPLHF. As DNA, the CDR3 is TGCGCCAGCAGCTTAAGGGCTCTACAGGGCTCAAGCTCCTATAATTCACCCCTCCACTTT. Looking up the rest from reference TRBV5-1 and TRBJ1-6 gives the full variable domain: KAGVTQTPRYLIKTRGQQVTLSCSPISGHRSVSWYQQTPGQGLQFLFEYFSETQRNKGNFPGRFSGRQFSNSRSEMNVSTLELGDSALYLCASSLRALQGSSSYNSPLHFGNGTRLTVT.